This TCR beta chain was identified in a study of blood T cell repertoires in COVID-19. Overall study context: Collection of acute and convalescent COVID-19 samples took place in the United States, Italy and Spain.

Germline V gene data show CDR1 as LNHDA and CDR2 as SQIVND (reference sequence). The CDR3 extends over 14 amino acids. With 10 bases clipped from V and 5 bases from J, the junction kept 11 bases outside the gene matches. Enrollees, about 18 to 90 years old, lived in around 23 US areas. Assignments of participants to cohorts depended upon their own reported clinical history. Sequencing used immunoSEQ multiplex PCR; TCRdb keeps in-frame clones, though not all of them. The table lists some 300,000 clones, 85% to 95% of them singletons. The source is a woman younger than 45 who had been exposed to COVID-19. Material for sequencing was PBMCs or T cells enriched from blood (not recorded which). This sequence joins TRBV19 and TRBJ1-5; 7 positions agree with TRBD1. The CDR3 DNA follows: TGTGCCACCGACAAGGGGGCGTCGGATCAGCCCCAGCATTTT. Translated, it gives CATDKGASDQPQHF.